The source of this TCR beta chain is a study of blood T cell repertoires in COVID-19. Using immunoSEQ multiplex PCR, the repertoire was profiled, and TCRdb retains in-frame clones only, with some absent. The sample has approximately 210,000 clones, approximately 83% seen once. Deletions cut 5 bases from V and 0 bases from J, with 14 bases between. The V gene's germline CDR1 is LNHDA and CDR2 SQIVND (reference sequence). The CDR3 totals 16 residues. Sequences were obtained from peripheral blood. The receptor was isolated from a woman between 40 and 50 years old with active or convalescent COVID-19. V gene TRBV19 combines with J gene TRBJ1-5; no definite D call. Written as DNA, the CDR3 is TGTGCCAGTAGTTCGAGTACGGAGTATAGCAATCAGCCCCAGCATTTT. Translating gives CASSSSTEYSNQPQHF. Filled out from reference TRBV19 and TRBJ1-5, the complete variable domain reads DGGITQSPKYLFRKEGQNVTLSCEQNLNHDAMYWYRQDPGQGLRLIYYSQIVNDFQKGDIAEGYSVSREKKESFPLTVTSAQKNPTAFYLCASSSSTEYSNQPQHFGDGTRLSIL.